Listed below are T cell receptor beta chains from one sample, sequenced in a study of shared T cell receptors in the human thymus. Sequenced by immunoSEQ multiplex PCR; TCRdb stores in-frame clones only, minus some. The sample yields roughly 700,000 clones, 70% to 90% seen once. These sequences were also reported in another study, on human thymus T cells.

Sequenced material: thymocytes. The receptors come from a boy under two years old with a congenital heart defect. Each CDR3 is given with its conserved first and last residue. D genes are given only for firm matches. A row's size may be missing; if present it is once, few, many or a size class.

>13|TRBJ2-7|NA|TRBV27|NA
TGTGCCAGCAGTTTTCGTAGGGAGTACGAGCAGTACTTC
CASSFRREYEQYF
>16|TRBJ2-5|NA|TRBV6-1|TRBD2
TGTGCCAGCAGTGAAGTTCGGCGGGAGCGCTACGAGACCCAGTACTTC
CASSEVRRERYETQYF
>16|TRBJ2-2|once|TRBV21-1|NA
TGTGCCAGCAGCAAAGGAGCGGGGGGAAACACCGGGGAGCTGTTTTTT
CASSKGAGGNTGELFF
>17|TRBJ2-7|NA|TRBV5-6|TRBD1
TGTGCCAGCAGCTTGGGGGGACAGGGGGAACCCTCCTACGAGCAGTACTTC
CASSLGGQGEPSYEQYF
>18|TRBJ2-1|NA|TRBV28|TRBD1
TGTGCCAGCAGTTTGCCCCGGCTACAGGGGTTCTCCTACAATGAGCAGTTCTTC
CASSLPRLQGFSYNEQFF
>17|TRBJ1-5|NA|TRBV30|NA
TGTGCCTGGAGTGTCCCCCGCAGGGGAGTACTCTATCAGCCCCAGCATTTT
CAWSVPRRGVLYQPQHF
>16|TRBJ2-4|NA|TRBV9|NA
TGTGCCAGCAGCGTAGGAATTAAGTCAGTTGAAAACATTCAGTACTTC
CASSVGIKSVENIQYF
>17|TRBJ2-7|NA|TRBV18|NA
TGTGCCAGCTCACCACCTCTCCTGACTAAGCCCAGCTACGAGCAGTACTTC
CASSPPLLTKPSYEQYF
>17|TRBJ2-7|NA|TRBV12-5|NA
TGTGCTAGTGGTTTGGTAAAGGTGGGGCAGGGGGGTCGCGAGCAGTACTTC
CASGLVKVGQGGREQYF
>18|TRBJ1-2|NA|TRBV7-2|TRBD1
TGTGCCAGCAGCCCGCTGGACAGGGGGCGATTAATGAACTATGGCTACACCTTC
CASSPLDRGRLMNYGYTF
>16|TRBJ2-2|NA|TRBV6-5|TRBD1
TGTGCCAGCAGTTACTACGACAGGGGCGTCACCGGGGAGCTGTTTTTT
CASSYYDRGVTGELFF
>15|TRBJ2-7|NA|TRBV10-3|TRBD2
TGTGCCATCGGCGTAGCGGGAGTGGCCCTCTACGAGCAGTACTTC
CAIGVAGVALYEQYF
>16|TRBJ1-1|NA|TRBV11-2|TRBD1
TGTGCCAGCAGCTGGCTTTGGGACAGGGGGAACACTGAAGCTTTCTTT
CASSWLWDRGNTEAFF
>15|TRBJ1-5|NA|TRBV7-2|NA
TGTGCCAGCAGCTTGAAAGGCAGGGGAAATCAGCCCCAGCATTTT
CASSLKGRGNQPQHF